These 21 T cell receptor beta chains were all obtained from the same sample, sequenced in a study of regulatory T cells in long-lasting Graves disease. Researchers made TCR beta libraries by using iRepertoire HTBI primers and running Arm-PCR on CDR3 regions. TCRdb itself ran the multiplex PCR reads through MiXCR, one entry per CDR3 protein. This repertoire shows hundreds of thousands of distinct CDR3 sequences, about 20% found once; its top ten account for approximately 35%. Time point noted: newly diagnosed GD, antithyroid drugs for less than 3 months. Scientists built the TCR library using RNA that was extracted from PBMCs. The sequencing here drew on peripheral blood mononuclear cells (PBMCs), taken at new diagnosis, from a patient treated with antithyroid drugs. The receptors derive from a female donor with Graves disease.

This clonotype showed up many times. The V and J genes are TRBV28 and TRBJ2-3; D is uncertain. With 6 bases removed from V and 6 bases from J, the gap between germline ends came to 7 bases. Germline V gives CDR1 MDHEN, CDR2 SYDVKM. The CDR3 is 11 residues long. The CDR3 nucleotides are TGTGCCAGCAGCTATTGGGATACGCAGTATTTT. Protein: CASSYWDTQYF.

This clonotype was counted at least ten times. This chain uses TRBV7-9 with TRBJ2-1, with D unclear. Trimming shortened V by 1 base and J by 6 bases, and 4 bases separated the two germline ends. Germline V gene data show CDR1 as SEHNR and CDR2 as FQNEAQ (reference sequence). The CDR3 spans 12 residues. The CDR3 loop reads CASSLETNEQFF. Here the CDR3 DNA reads TGTGCCAGCAGCTTAGAAACCAATGAGCAGTTCTTC.

The sample holds many counts of this clonotype. This chain links TRBV12-3 or TRBV12-4 with TRBJ2-1, with 7 bases identical to TRBD1. V was clipped by 5 bases and J by 7 bases; unmatched bases: 2. This CDR3 has 12 residues. CDR3 sequence: CASSTGANEQFF. CDR3 DNA: TGTGCCAGCAGTACAGGGGCAAATGAGCAGTTCTTC.

This clonotype has only a few counts. This chain links TRBV5-1 with TRBJ1-2; no firm D call. The CDR3 spans 14 residues. The V end lost 6 bases, the J end lost 1 base, and 13 bases lay between the germline ends. Per the germline V gene, CDR1 is SGHRS and CDR2 is YFSETQ. The chain's CDR3 is CASMHGYNNYGYTF. CDR3 DNA sequence: TGCGCCAGCATGCACGGATACAATAACTATGGCTACACCTTC.

This clonotype was observed a few times. The rearrangement joins TRBV20-1 to TRBJ2-5, with unresolved D. CDR3 length: 12 amino acids. Germline CDR1 is DFQATT and CDR2 is SNEGSKA (reference sequence). The germline V and J ends were trimmed by 3 bases and 4 bases, with 9 bases remaining between them. CDR3 DNA: TGCAGTGCTAGCTTAGTGGGAGAGACCCAGTACTTC. Protein product: CSASLVGETQYF.

This clonotype was counted a few times. The chain has TRBV6-5 and TRBJ2-1; 8 bases line up with TRBD2. Germline V CDR1 and CDR2: MNHEY, SVGAGI. The CDR3 totals 20 residues. Trimming removed 2 bases from V and 0 bases from J; junction bases left unmatched: 15. CDR3 sequence reads: CASSYRFFGRGRLSYNEQFF. CDR3 in DNA: TGTGCCAGCAGTTACCGGTTCTTCGGGAGGGGTCGCCTCTCCTACAATGAGCAGTTCTTC.

V usage is TRBV6-1 and J usage is TRBJ2-2; possibly TRBD2 for D (8 bases). There are 17 residues in the CDR3. Germline assignment: CDR1 MNHNS and CDR2 SASEGT. Trimming removed 6 bases at V and 3 bases at J, with 20 bases between. CDR3 protein: CASSPSSGTVHTGELFF. The CDR3 nucleotides are TGTGCCAGCAGCCCAAGTAGCGGGACAGTTCACACCGGGGAGCTGTTTTTT.

This clonotype appeared once. At one of its ends the junction is not consistent with the germline gene, which may arise from a read error. This chain links TRBV19 with TRBJ2-1, with TRBD1 as a possible D gene (6 bases). The CDR3 is 12 residues long. Looked up from germline, CDR1 is LNHDA and CDR2 is SQIVND (reference sequence). Here the CDR3 reads CAGSAGDNEQFF. CDR3 coding DNA: TGTGCCGGTAGTGCAGGGGATAATGAGCAGTTCTTC.

The gene calls are TRBV18 and TRBJ2-7, with D perhaps TRBD2 (5 bases). The CDR3 runs 15 residues. V gave up 2 bases and J gave up 3 bases, with 14 bases separating them. Germline V gene data show CDR1 as KGHSH and CDR2 as LQKENI. CDR3 in DNA: TGTGCCAGCTCACCAAGGCCGGGATCCGACTACGAGCAGTACTTC. Protein sequence: CASSPRPGSDYEQYF.

The CDR3 reads CASSFTGWSEAFF. CDR3 sequence (DNA): TGTGCCAGCAGCTTTACAGGGTGGTCTGAAGCTTTCTTT. The gene calls are TRBV12-3 or TRBV12-4 and TRBJ1-1; weak D call: TRBD1 (6 bases). The CDR3 has 13 residues. Between the trimmed V and J ends, which lost 6 bases and 6 bases, there was a span of 14 bases.

The chain is built from TRBV7-6 and TRBJ2-5; 8 nucleotides line up with TRBD2. Unmatched junction bases numbered 9, after V lost 5 bases and J lost 1 base. Germline CDR1 and CDR2: SGHVS and FNYEAQ. CDR3 length: 16 residues. This CDR3 is CASSLSTTSAQETQYF. CDR3 DNA sequence: TGTGCCAGCAGCCTGTCCACGACTAGCGCCCAAGAGACCCAGTACTTC.

This clonotype has ten or more counts. The J gene is TRBJ1-2, the V gene TRBV11-2, with unresolved D. V lost 0 bases, J lost 5 bases, and 13 bases lay in between. Germline V gene data show CDR1 as SGHAT and CDR2 as FQNNGV. The CDR3 sequence is 15 residues long. The CDR3 is CASSLEWEEVYGYTF. DNA of the CDR3: TGTGCCAGCAGCTTAGAGTGGGAAGAGGTTTATGGCTACACCTTC.

With regard to this clonotype: This may be a read error: a much more frequent sequence differs by one nucleotide. The chain couples TRBV30 to TRBJ2-2, with D unresolved. The CDR3 has 11 residues. Trimming shortened V by 3 bases and J by 5 bases, and 4 bases separated the two germline ends. The germline V gene encodes CDR1 GTSNPN and CDR2 SVGIG (reference sequence). CDR3 in amino acids: CAWRGTGELFF. CDR3 in DNA: TGTGCCTGGAGGGGGACCGGGGAGCTGTTTTTT.

This clonotype was seen ten or more times. This chain connects TRBV28 to TRBJ2-7; D is undetermined. This CDR3 is 14 amino acids long. Germline values: CDR1 MDHEN, CDR2 SYDVKM. V lost 3 bases and J 2 bases, leaving 11 bases between the germline ends. The CDR3 spells CASSFLGEAYEQYF. CDR3 in DNA: TGTGCCAGCAGTTTCTTGGGCGAGGCCTACGAGCAGTACTTC.

As to this clonotype: This sequence may be a read error, since a much larger clone differs from it by one base. The V and J genes are TRBV2 and TRBJ2-3, with no clear D. The J call may be faulty, since TRBJ1-1 better matches the DNA end. This CDR3 is built from 13 residues. Germline assignment: CDR1 SNHLY and CDR2 FYNNEI. DNA of the CDR3: TGTGCCAGCAGTGAACGTCTAGCGGGTGTAGCTTTCTTT. Protein product: CASSERLAGVAFF.

In nucleotides, the CDR3 is TGTGCCAGCAACCGAGGGGCTAGCGGGAGGGCCCCCGGGGAGCTGTTTTTT. It specifies CASNRGASGRAPGELFF. The chain uses TRBV7-8 and TRBJ2-2, with TRBD2 identical over 12 bases. The CDR3 consists of 17 residues. V gave up 7 bases and J gave up 6 bases; unmatched junction bases: 12. Looked up from germline, CDR1 is SGHVS and CDR2 is FQNEAQ.

The chain links TRBV20-1 to TRBJ1-2; possibly TRBD1 for D (5 bases). The germline V gene encodes CDR1 DFQATT and CDR2 SNEGSKA (reference sequence). The CDR3 contains 17 residues. Trimming cost V 3 bases and J 5 bases, with 25 bases left between them. CDR3 region: CSARGETGDKLGYGYTF. CDR3 sequence (DNA): TGCAGTGCTAGGGGGGAAACGGGGGATAAACTAGGGTATGGCTACACCTTC.

Details on this clonotype: A much larger clone differs from this one at a single base, so this may be a read error. The chain links TRBV7-2 to TRBJ2-1; maybe TRBD1 (7 bases). Per germline, CDR1 SGHTA and CDR2 FQGNSA. The CDR3 spans 17 residues. CDR3 protein: CASSSGTALRRGNEKFF. The CDR3 DNA is TGTGCCAGCAGCTCCGGGACAGCATTACGGCGGGGCAATGAGAAGTTCTTC.

There are many counts of this clonotype. The chain links TRBV5-1 to TRBJ2-6; TRBD1 aligns across 7 bases. This CDR3 spans 16 amino acids. Losses at the gene ends were 4 bases for V and 1 base for J; bases not matched to a gene: 5. In germline, CDR1 is SGHRS, CDR2 YFSETQ. Here the CDR3 reads CASSGTASSGANVLTF. The CDR3 DNA follows: TGCGCCAGCAGCGGGACAGCCTCATCTGGGGCCAACGTCCTGACTTTC.

The gene calls are TRBV12-3 or TRBV12-4 and TRBJ2-1; D is ambiguous. V was shortened by 3 bases and J by 6 bases, with 9 bases between the two germline ends. The CDR3 length is 13 residues. The CDR3 DNA reads TGTGCCAGCAGTTTCGGCATACTCAATGAGCAGTTCTTC. Translation: CASSFGILNEQFF.

In this sample, this clonotype turned up a few times. CDR3 region: CASGPDSDSLYTF. CDR3 DNA sequence: TGTGCCAGCGGCCCAGACTCGGACAGCCTCTACACCTTC. The J gene is TRBJ1-2, the V gene TRBV9, with a possible D match to TRBD1 (6 bases). This CDR3 has 13 residues. Per germline, CDR1 SGDLS and CDR2 YYNGEE. V lost 7 bases and J 10 bases, leaving 20 bases between the germline ends.